This passage covers 3 T cell receptor beta chains from one sample sequenced in a study of blood T cell repertoires in COVID-19. Some clones are missing from TCRdb's copy, which holds only in-frame ones; the method was immunoSEQ multiplex PCR. The table lists 240,000 or so clones, about 82% of them singletons, with about 12% in the top ten. The sample consisted of peripheral blood. The receptors stem from an elderly man with acute or convalescent COVID-19.

The V and J genes are TRBV28 and TRBJ1-5; maybe TRBD1 (5 bases). The CDR3 runs 16 residues. V lost 6 bases and J 0 bases, leaving 15 bases between the germline ends. Germline V CDR1 and CDR2: MDHEN, SYDVKM. The CDR3 region is CASSSPGGYSNQPQHF. The CDR3 DNA follows: TGTGCCAGCAGCTCACCGGGGGGGTATAGCAATCAGCCCCAGCATTTT.

V gene TRBV18 combines with J gene TRBJ2-7; TRBD2 is a possible D gene (6 bases). The CDR3 consists of 15 residues. Germline values: CDR1 KGHSH, CDR2 LQKENI. The V end lost 6 bases, the J end lost 6 bases, and 21 bases lay between the germline ends. The CDR3 nucleotides read TGTGCCAGCTCCCCTGGCCTCGCGGGGAAGGGCGAGCAGTACTTC. It yields the protein CASSPGLAGKGEQYF.

The gene calls are TRBV4-1 and TRBJ2-7; 9 bases are shared with TRBD1. Per germline, CDR1 MGHRA and CDR2 YSYEKL. CDR3 length: 15 amino acids. V was clipped by 1 base and J by 5 bases; unmatched bases: 6. As DNA, the CDR3 is TGCGCCAGCAGCCAAGGGGGGACAGGGATGGACGAGCAGTACTTC. This codes for CASSQGGTGMDEQYF.